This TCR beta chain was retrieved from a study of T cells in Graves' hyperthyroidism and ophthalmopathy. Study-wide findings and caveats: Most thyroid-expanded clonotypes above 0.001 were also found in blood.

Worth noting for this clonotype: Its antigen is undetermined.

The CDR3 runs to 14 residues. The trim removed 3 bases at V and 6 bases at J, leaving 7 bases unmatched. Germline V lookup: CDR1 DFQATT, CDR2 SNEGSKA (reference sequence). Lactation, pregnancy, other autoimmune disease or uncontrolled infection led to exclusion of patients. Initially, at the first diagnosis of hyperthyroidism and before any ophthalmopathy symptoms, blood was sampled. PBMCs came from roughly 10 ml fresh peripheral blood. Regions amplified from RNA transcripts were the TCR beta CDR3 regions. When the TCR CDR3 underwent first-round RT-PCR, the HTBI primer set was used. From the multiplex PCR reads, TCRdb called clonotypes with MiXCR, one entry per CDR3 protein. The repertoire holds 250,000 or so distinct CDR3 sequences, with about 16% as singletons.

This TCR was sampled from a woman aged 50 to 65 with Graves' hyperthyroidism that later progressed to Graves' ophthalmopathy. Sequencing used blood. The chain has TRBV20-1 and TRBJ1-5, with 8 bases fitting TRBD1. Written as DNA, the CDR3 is TGCAGTGCTAGGAGGACAGGGAGGTTTCAGCCCCAGCATTTT. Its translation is CSARRTGRFQPQHF.